This is a list of T cell receptor beta chains from one sample in a study of identical twins' blood T cells. TCRdb itself ran the 5' RACE reads through MiXCR, one entry per CDR3 protein. The data hold a few hundred thousand distinct CDR3 sequences, with about 28% observed a single time. What was sequenced was PBMCs. The receptor set was obtained from a woman between 18 and 55 years old in good health. Each CDR3 is given with its conserved first and last residue. D genes are given only for firm matches. Not all rows give a size; the values are once, few, many and, for expanded clones, a class.

abundance: NA; v_gene: TRBV5-1; d_gene: NA; j_gene: TRBJ2-7; CDR3aa: CASSLNRDTSYEQYF; CDR3nt: TGCGCCAGCAGCCTGAACCGGGACACCTCCTACGAGCAGTACTTC
abundance: NA; v_gene: TRBV7-3; d_gene: NA; j_gene: TRBJ2-2; CDR3aa: CASNLTGELFF; CDR3nt: TGTGCCAGCAACCTAACCGGGGAGCTGTTTTTT
abundance: NA; v_gene: TRBV2; d_gene: NA; j_gene: TRBJ2-7; CDR3aa: CASSVVPYEQYF; CDR3nt: TGTGCCAGCAGTGTGGTTCCCTACGAGCAGTACTTC
abundance: few; v_gene: TRBV6-1; d_gene: NA; j_gene: TRBJ1-1; CDR3aa: CASSLTEMNTEAFF; CDR3nt: TGTGCCAGCAGTCTGACAGAAATGAACACTGAAGCTTTCTTT
abundance: NA; v_gene: TRBV19; d_gene: NA; j_gene: TRBJ1-6; CDR3aa: CASSIDQKPTRLHF; CDR3nt: TGTGCCAGTAGTATAGATCAGAAGCCCACGAGGCTCCACTTT
abundance: few; v_gene: TRBV29-1; d_gene: NA; j_gene: TRBJ2-1; CDR3aa: CSVEIAVAYNEQFF; CDR3nt: TGCAGCGTTGAAATAGCGGTTGCCTACAATGAGCAGTTCTTC
abundance: few; v_gene: TRBV5-1; d_gene: NA; j_gene: TRBJ1-1; CDR3aa: CASSFRRATEAFF; CDR3nt: TGCGCCAGCAGCTTCCGAAGGGCCACTGAAGCTTTCTTT
abundance: few; v_gene: TRBV5-1; d_gene: NA; j_gene: TRBJ2-1; CDR3aa: CASSLRVSDEQFF; CDR3nt: TGCGCCAGCAGTTTGAGAGTTTCGGATGAGCAGTTCTTC
abundance: NA; v_gene: TRBV3-1; d_gene: NA; j_gene: TRBJ1-1; CDR3aa: CASSRGMNTGAFF; CDR3nt: TGTGCCAGCAGCCGGGGAATGAACACTGGAGCTTTCTTT
abundance: NA; v_gene: TRBV5-5; d_gene: NA; j_gene: TRBJ1-1; CDR3aa: CASSQWMREAFF; CDR3nt: TGTGCCAGCAGCCAATGGATGAGGGAAGCTTTCTTT